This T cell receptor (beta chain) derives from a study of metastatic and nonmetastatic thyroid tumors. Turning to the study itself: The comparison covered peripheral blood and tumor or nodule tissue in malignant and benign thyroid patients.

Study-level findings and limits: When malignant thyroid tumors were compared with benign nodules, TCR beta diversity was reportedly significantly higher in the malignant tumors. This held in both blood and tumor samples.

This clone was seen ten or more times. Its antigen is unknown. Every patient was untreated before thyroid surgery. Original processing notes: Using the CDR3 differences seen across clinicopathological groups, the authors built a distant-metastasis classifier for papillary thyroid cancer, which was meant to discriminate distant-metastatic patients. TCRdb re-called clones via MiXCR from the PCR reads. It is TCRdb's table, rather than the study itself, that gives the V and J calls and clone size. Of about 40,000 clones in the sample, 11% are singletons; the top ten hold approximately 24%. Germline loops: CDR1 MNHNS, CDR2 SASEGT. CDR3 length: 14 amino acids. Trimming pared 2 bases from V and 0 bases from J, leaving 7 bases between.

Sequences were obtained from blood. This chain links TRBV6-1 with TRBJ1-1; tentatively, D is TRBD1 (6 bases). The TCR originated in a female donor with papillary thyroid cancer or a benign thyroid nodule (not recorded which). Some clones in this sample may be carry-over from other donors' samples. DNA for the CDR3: TGTGCCAGCAGTGAATGGGACATGAACACTGAAGCTTTCTTT. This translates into CASSEWDMNTEAFF.